Listed here are 26 T cell receptor beta chains from one sample, sequenced in a study of blood T cell repertoires in COVID-19. TCRdb's copy holds only in-frame clones and misses some; the assay was immunoSEQ multiplex PCR. Of just over 300,000 clones listed, approximately 90% are singletons. Sample: PBMCs or T cells enriched from blood (not recorded which). Receptor source: a woman aged 18-29 years who had recovered from COVID-19.

V and J are TRBV7-9 and TRBJ2-3; TRBD2 matches at 8 bases. V lost 4 bases, J lost 5 bases, and 11 bases stayed unmatched. Germline V CDR1 and CDR2: SEHNR, FQNEAQ (reference sequence). CDR3 length: 16 amino acids. This chain's CDR3 is CASSSAEAGGKDTQYF. The CDR3 nucleotides are TGTGCCAGCAGCTCCGCCGAGGCGGGAGGTAAAGATACGCAGTATTTT. Full variable domain (outside the CDR3, taken from reference TRBV7-9 and TRBJ2-3): DTGVSQNPRHKITKRGQNVTFRCDPISEHNRLYWYRQTLGQGPEFLTYFQNEAQLEKSRLLSDRFSAERPKGSFSTLEIQRTEQGDSAMYLCASSSAEAGGKDTQYFGPGTRLTVL.

The chain carries TRBV3-1 (or the pseudogene TRBV3-2) and TRBJ2-2; TRBD2 matches at 9 bases. J was trimmed by 2 bases and V by 2 bases; bases with no gene match: 6. Germline-derived CDR1 and CDR2 are LGHDT and YNNKEL (reference sequence). The length of the CDR3 is 17 residues. The CDR3 sequence is CASSQFGGRDNTGELFF. CDR3 sequence (DNA): TGTGCCAGCAGCCAATTCGGCGGGAGGGACAACACCGGGGAGCTGTTTTTT.

This chain joins TRBV4-2 and TRBJ2-3; no clear D gene. CDR3 length equals 16 residues. Germline V gene sequence: CDR1 LGHNA, CDR2 YNFKEQ. The germline V and J ends were trimmed by 3 bases and 2 bases, with 15 bases remaining between them. The CDR3 DNA reads TGTGCCAGCAGCCACAGGATCACTTCCCCCACAGATACGCAGTATTTT. Translated, it gives CASSHRITSPTDTQYF.

The chain employs TRBV28 and TRBJ1-2; 9 nucleotides agree with TRBD1. Trimming at V came to 7 bases and at J to 7 bases, leaving 16 bases not matched to a gene. Germline assignment: CDR1 MDHEN and CDR2 SYDVKM. There are 16 residues in the CDR3. The CDR3: CASTRAQGQGLRGYTF. The CDR3 DNA follows: TGTGCCAGCACCAGGGCCCAGGGACAGGGCCTTCGTGGCTACACCTTC.

The chain carries TRBV4-3 and TRBJ2-2; 10 bases agree with TRBD2. V lost 0 bases, J lost 2 bases, and 6 bases stayed unmatched. The CDR3 is made up of 18 amino acids. Germline V CDR1 and CDR2: LGHNA, YSLEER. CDR3 nucleotides: TGCGCCAGCAGCCAAGATCAGGCTAGCGGGGGTAACACCGGGGAGCTGTTTTTT. Its translation is CASSQDQASGGNTGELFF.

This sequence joins TRBV28 and TRBJ2-7; 8 bases are shared with TRBD2. This CDR3 contains 13 residues. Trimming cost V 5 bases and J 2 bases; bases outside gene matches: 2. Looked up from germline, CDR1 is MDHEN and CDR2 is SYDVKM. CDR3 loop: CASSVSGTYEQYF. In nucleotides, the CDR3 is TGTGCCAGCAGTGTTAGCGGGACCTACGAGCAGTACTTC.

V usage is TRBV5-1 and J usage is TRBJ1-6, with a tentative D call TRBD1 (5 bases). Germline CDR1 is SGHRS and CDR2 is YFSETQ. The V gene lost 6 bases and the J gene lost 7 bases, with 11 bases spanning the gap. This CDR3 region has 13 residues. CDR3 nucleotides: TGCGCCAGCACCGACAGCAACAATTCACCCCTCCACTTT. Amino acid sequence: CASTDSNNSPLHF.

This chain uses TRBV15 with TRBJ1-1; D is uncertain. This CDR3 is 14 amino acids long. Germline V lookup: CDR1 LNHNV, CDR2 YYDKDF (reference sequence). Trimming took 0 bases from V and 9 from J, leaving 14 bases between them. CDR3 coding DNA: TGTGCCACCAGCAGAGATCTGCGGGCACCGCAAGCTTTCTTT. It is translated as CATSRDLRAPQAFF.

This clone appeared once. The J gene is TRBJ2-7, the V gene TRBV9; perhaps TRBD2 as D (6 bases). In germline, CDR1 is SGDLS, CDR2 YYNGEE. V was shortened by 2 bases and J by 2 bases, with 11 bases between the two germline ends. This CDR3 is built from 14 residues. This CDR3 is CASSVGTRTYEQYF. CDR3 coding DNA: TGTGCCAGCAGCGTGGGGACTCGTACCTACGAGCAGTACTTC. The full variable domain, in which reference TRBV9 and TRBJ2-7 provide the parts outside the CDR3, is DSGVTQTPKHLITATGQRVTLRCSPRSGDLSVYWYQQSLDQGLQFLIQYYNGEERAKGNILERFSAQQFPDLHSELNLSSLELGDSALYFCASSVGTRTYEQYFGPGTRLTVT.

This sequence joins TRBV7-9 and TRBJ1-1; 10 nucleotides agree with TRBD1. V lost 4 bases to trimming and J lost 7 bases; unmatched junction nucleotides: 0. The CDR3 has 12 residues. Germline CDR1 and CDR2: SEHNR and FQNEAQ (reference sequence). In DNA, the CDR3 is TGTGCCAGCAGCTGGACAGGGGGTGAAGCTTTCTTT. This translates into CASSWTGGEAFF.

For the CDR3, the DNA is TGTGCCAGCAGTGAGGACAGTTTTAACTATGGCTACACCTTC. As protein: CASSEDSFNYGYTF. V and J are TRBV2 and TRBJ1-2, with D possibly being TRBD1 (6 bases). The CDR3 totals 14 residues. Trimming shortened V by 3 bases and J by 1 base, and 9 bases separated the two germline ends. Germline V gene data show CDR1 as SNHLY and CDR2 as FYNNEI. The whole variable domain, filled in from reference TRBV2 and TRBJ1-2, reads EPEVTQTPSHQVTQMGQEVILRCVPISNHLYFYWYRQILGQKVEFLVSFYNNEISEKSEIFDDQFSVERPDGSNFTLKIRSTKLEDSAMYFCASSEDSFNYGYTFGSGTRLTVV.

The chain is built from TRBV4-3 and TRBJ2-1; D may be TRBD2 (6 bases). The CDR3 runs 15 residues. V dropped 2 bases and J dropped 3 bases, with 11 bases sitting between them. CDR1 is LGHNA, CDR2 YSLEER, per germline. The CDR3 sequence is CASSQLGRNYNEQFF. CDR3 DNA: TGCGCCAGCAGCCAACTCGGGAGAAACTACAATGAGCAGTTCTTC.

This clone has only one observation. J is TRBJ1-5 and V is TRBV19; perhaps TRBD1 as D (5 bases). This CDR3 contains 13 residues. Trimming left V 3 bases short and J 7 bases short, with 10 bases between. Germline assignment: CDR1 LNHDA and CDR2 SQIVND (reference sequence). The CDR3 loop reads CASSIGGVQPQHF. As DNA, the CDR3 is TGTGCCAGTAGTATCGGGGGAGTCCAGCCCCAGCATTTT.

The rearrangement uses TRBV7-2 and TRBJ2-5, with no clear D. Germline V lookup: CDR1 SGHTA, CDR2 FQGNSA. The CDR3 length is 13 residues. V was clipped by 3 bases and J by 5 bases, with 10 bases between them. CDR3 sequence (DNA): TGTGCCAGCAGCTTCCCTCTGGAGGAGACCCAGTACTTC. Translated, it gives CASSFPLEETQYF.

The chain carries TRBV11-2 and TRBJ1-1; no definite D call. Germline V gives CDR1 SGHAT, CDR2 FQNNGV. This CDR3 has 12 amino acids. V was cut by 3 bases and J by 1 base, with 3 bases left in between. The CDR3 DNA reads TGTGCCAGCAGCTTCGGGAACACTGAAGCTTTCTTT. As protein: CASSFGNTEAFF.

The chain recombines TRBV18 with TRBJ1-1; D unresolved. The germline gives CDR1 KGHSH, CDR2 LQKENI. The CDR3 totals 13 residues. Trimming stripped 2 bases from V and 3 bases from J, with 7 bases between. CDR3 coding DNA: TGTGCCAGCTCACCATCCATAGACACTGAAGCTTTCTTT. As protein: CASSPSIDTEAFF.

The rearrangement links TRBV6-2 or TRBV6-3 to TRBJ2-1, with D tentatively TRBD2 (6 bases). Trimming stripped 1 base from V and 0 bases from J, with 7 bases between. Germline V gene lookup returns CDR1 MNHEY and CDR2 SVGEGT. There are 15 residues in the CDR3. In DNA, the CDR3 is TGTGCCAGCAGTTACTTGGGGGGCTCCTACAATGAGCAGTTCTTC. Translation gives CASSYLGGSYNEQFF.

This chain joins TRBV18 and TRBJ2-7; D ambiguous. Trimming pared 4 bases from V and 4 bases from J, leaving 23 bases between. The CDR3 contains 17 residues. Germline V gene lookup returns CDR1 KGHSH and CDR2 LQKENI. Here the CDR3 reads CASSLIPISLSPYEQYF. The DNA of the CDR3 is TGTGCCAGCTCACTCATCCCGATTAGTCTGTCTCCGTACGAGCAGTACTTC.

This clone was found many times. This sequence joins TRBV30 and TRBJ1-1, with D tentatively TRBD1 (5 bases). Trimming shortened V by 8 bases and J by 4 bases, and 14 bases separated the two germline ends. Germline V CDR1 and CDR2: GTSNPN, SVGIG (reference sequence). The CDR3 is 12 amino acids. The CDR3 nucleotides are TGTGCCGGGGGTCGCGGAATCACTGAAGCTTTCTTT. Translation: CAGGRGITEAFF.

V is TRBV13 and J is TRBJ2-7, with no clear D. This CDR3 contains 14 residues. Germline lookup yields CDR1 PRHDT and CDR2 FYEKMQ (reference sequence). Trimming stripped 2 bases from V and 1 base from J, with 9 bases between. The CDR3: CASSLIGESYEQYF. The CDR3 DNA is TGTGCCAGCAGCTTAATAGGAGAATCCTACGAGCAGTACTTC.

The chain recombines TRBV10-3 with TRBJ1-6, with 8 bases aligning to TRBD1. The CDR3 has 15 residues. The V and J ends lost 5 bases and 3 bases, in that order; junction bases with no gene match: 3. Germline V gene lookup returns CDR1 ENHRY and CDR2 SYGVKD. CDR3 in DNA: TGTGCCATCAGTTCTACAGGGGGCTATAATTCACCCCTCCACTTT. It encodes CAISSTGGYNSPLHF.

The rearrangement links TRBV5-5 to TRBJ1-1; D ambiguous. This CDR3 comprises 13 residues. Germline V gene sequence: CDR1 SGHKS, CDR2 YYEKEE (reference sequence). Trimming left V 0 bases short and J 3 bases short, with 6 bases between. Written as DNA, the CDR3 is TGTGCCAGCAGCTTGGCTCCTGACACTGAAGCTTTCTTT. Residues: CASSLAPDTEAFF.

The chain is built from TRBV7-2 and TRBJ2-5, with D perhaps matching TRBD1 (6 bases). Looked up from germline, CDR1 is SGHTA and CDR2 is FQGNSA. Trimming cost V 5 bases and J 4 bases, with 17 bases left between them. This CDR3 spans 15 amino acids. The CDR3 reads CASSIGWAGVETQYF. The CDR3, as DNA: TGTGCCAGCAGCATCGGCTGGGCAGGGGTAGAGACCCAGTACTTC.

This clone occurred a few times. The chain links TRBV9 to TRBJ2-1; possibly TRBD2 for D (6 bases). Germline V gene lookup returns CDR1 SGDLS and CDR2 YYNGEE. The CDR3 is 14 residues long. V lost 0 bases and J lost 6, with 10 bases in between. CDR3 DNA: TGTGCCAGCAGCGTAGCTACTAGCTCCAATGAGCAGTTCTTC. The encoded protein is CASSVATSSNEQFF.

The chain joins TRBV5-4 to TRBJ2-3; 8 bases agree with TRBD2. The CDR3 spans 15 residues. V shed 4 bases and J 4 bases; nucleotides not matched to a gene: 8. Germline CDR1 is SGHNT and CDR2 is YYREEE (reference sequence). In DNA, the CDR3 is TGTGCCAGCAGCCCGTCGGGGGGGGGCGCAGATACGCAGTATTTT. As protein: CASSPSGGGADTQYF.

For this clone: The same CDR3 can be traced to other DNA sequences in this sample. The CDR3 here is CASSQGRQNYGYTF. The CDR3 region has the DNA TGTGCCAGCAGCCAAGGGCGGCAAAACTATGGCTACACCTTC. This chain connects TRBV3-1 (or the pseudogene TRBV3-2) to TRBJ1-2; unclear D gene. The CDR3 sequence is 14 residues long. V was pared by 1 base and J by 2 bases, with 8 bases between. The germline gives CDR1 LGHDT, CDR2 YNNKEL (reference sequence).